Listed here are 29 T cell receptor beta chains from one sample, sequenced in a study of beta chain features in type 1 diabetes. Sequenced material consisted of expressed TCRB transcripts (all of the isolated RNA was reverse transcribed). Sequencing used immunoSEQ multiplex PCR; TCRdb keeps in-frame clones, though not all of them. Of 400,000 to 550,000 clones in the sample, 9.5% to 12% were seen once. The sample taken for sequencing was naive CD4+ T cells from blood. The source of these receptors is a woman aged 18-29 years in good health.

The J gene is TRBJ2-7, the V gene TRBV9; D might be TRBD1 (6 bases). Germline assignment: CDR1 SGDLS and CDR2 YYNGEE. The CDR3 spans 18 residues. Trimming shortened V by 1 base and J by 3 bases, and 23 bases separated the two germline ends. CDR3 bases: TGTGCCAGCAGCGTATCGAGGGGGTGGCCCCCACTCGGCTACGAGCAGTACTTC. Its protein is CASSVSRGWPPLGYEQYF.

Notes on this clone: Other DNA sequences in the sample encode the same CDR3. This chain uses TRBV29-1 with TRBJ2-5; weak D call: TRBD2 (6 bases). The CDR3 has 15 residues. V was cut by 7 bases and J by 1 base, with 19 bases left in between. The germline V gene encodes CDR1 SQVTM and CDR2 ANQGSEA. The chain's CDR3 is CSAGGGVGPQETQYF. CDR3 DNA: TGCAGCGCCGGCGGCGGGGTGGGGCCCCAAGAGACCCAGTACTTC. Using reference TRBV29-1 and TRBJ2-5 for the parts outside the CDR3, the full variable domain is SAVISQKPSRDICQRGTSLTIQCQVDSQVTMMFWYRQQPGQSLTLIATANQGSEATYESGFVIDKFPISRPNLTFSTLTVSNMSPEDSSIYLCSAGGGVGPQETQYFGPGTRLLVL.

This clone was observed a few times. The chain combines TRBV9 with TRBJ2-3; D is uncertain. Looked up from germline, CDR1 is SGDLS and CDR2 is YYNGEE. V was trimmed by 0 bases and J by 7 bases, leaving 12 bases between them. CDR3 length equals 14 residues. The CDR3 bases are TGTGCCAGCAGCGTAGACCCCTTAGGGTATACGCAGTATTTT. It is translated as CASSVDPLGYTQYF. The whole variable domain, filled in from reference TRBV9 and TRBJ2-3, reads DSGVTQTPKHLITATGQRVTLRCSPRSGDLSVYWYQQSLDQGLQFLIQYYNGEERAKGNILERFSAQQFPDLHSELNLSSLELGDSALYFCASSVDPLGYTQYFGPGTRLTVL.

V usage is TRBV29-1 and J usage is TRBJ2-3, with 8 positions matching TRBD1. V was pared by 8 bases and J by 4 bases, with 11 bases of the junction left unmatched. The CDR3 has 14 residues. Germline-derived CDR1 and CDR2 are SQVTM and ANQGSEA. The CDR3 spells CSLGGQGVPDTQYF. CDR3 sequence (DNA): TGCAGCCTAGGCGGACAGGGTGTTCCAGATACGCAGTATTTT.

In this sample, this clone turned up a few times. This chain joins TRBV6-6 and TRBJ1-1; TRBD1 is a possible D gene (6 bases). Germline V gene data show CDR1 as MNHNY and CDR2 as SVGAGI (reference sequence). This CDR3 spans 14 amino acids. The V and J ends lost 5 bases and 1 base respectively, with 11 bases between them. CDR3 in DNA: TGTGCCAGCAGTCCCTGGACAGAGAACACTGAAGCTTTCTTT. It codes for CASSPWTENTEAFF.

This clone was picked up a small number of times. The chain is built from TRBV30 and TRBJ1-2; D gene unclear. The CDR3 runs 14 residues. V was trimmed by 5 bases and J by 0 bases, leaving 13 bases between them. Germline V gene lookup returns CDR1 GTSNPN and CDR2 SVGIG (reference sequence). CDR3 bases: TGTGCCTGGGGACCAAGGGCAGCTAACTATGGCTACACCTTC. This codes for CAWGPRAANYGYTF.

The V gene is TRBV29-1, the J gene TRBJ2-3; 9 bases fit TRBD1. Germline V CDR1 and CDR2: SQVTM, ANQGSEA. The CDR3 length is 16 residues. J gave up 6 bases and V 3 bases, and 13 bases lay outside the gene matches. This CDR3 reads CSVEGPGQGTPDTQYF. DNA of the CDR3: TGCAGCGTTGAGGGTCCGGGACAGGGAACTCCTGATACGCAGTATTTT.

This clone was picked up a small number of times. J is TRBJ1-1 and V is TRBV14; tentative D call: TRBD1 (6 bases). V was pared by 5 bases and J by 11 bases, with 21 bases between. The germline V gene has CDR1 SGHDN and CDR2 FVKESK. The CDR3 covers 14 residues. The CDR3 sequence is CASSDLQVGDRAFF. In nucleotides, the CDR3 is TGTGCCAGCAGCGATTTACAGGTTGGCGACAGGGCTTTCTTT.

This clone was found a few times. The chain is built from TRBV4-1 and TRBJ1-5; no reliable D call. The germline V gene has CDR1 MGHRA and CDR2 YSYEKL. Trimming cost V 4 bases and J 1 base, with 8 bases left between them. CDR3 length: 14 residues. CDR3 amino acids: CASSLLRSNQPQHF. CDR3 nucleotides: TGCGCCAGCAGCCTTCTAAGGAGCAATCAGCCCCAGCATTTT.

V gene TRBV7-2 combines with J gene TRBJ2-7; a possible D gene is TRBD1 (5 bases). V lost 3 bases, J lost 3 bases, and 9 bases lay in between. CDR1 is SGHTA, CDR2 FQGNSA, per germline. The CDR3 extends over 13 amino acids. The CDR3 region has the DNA TGTGCCAGCAGCTTCCAGGGTCACTACGAGCAGTACGTC. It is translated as CASSFQGHYEQYV.

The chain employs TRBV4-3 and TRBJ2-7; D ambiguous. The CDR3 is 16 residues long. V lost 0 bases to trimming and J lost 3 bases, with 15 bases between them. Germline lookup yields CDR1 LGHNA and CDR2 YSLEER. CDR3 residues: CASSQDVVTQVYEQYF. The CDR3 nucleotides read TGCGCCAGCAGCCAAGATGTTGTGACGCAAGTCTACGAGCAGTACTTC.

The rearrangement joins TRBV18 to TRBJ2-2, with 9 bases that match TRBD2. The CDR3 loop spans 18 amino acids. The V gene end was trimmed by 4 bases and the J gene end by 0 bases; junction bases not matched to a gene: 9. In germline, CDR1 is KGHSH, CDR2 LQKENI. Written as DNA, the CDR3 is TGTGCCAGCTCACAGTTCCTAGCGGGGACCGCGAACACCGGGGAGCTGTTTTTT. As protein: CASSQFLAGTANTGELFF.

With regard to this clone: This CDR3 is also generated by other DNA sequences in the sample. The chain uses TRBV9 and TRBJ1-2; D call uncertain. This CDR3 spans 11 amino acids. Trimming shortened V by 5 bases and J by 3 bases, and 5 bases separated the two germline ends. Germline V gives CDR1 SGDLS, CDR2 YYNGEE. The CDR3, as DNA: TGTGCCAGCAGTCGAGACTATGGCTACACCTTC. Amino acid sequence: CASSRDYGYTF.

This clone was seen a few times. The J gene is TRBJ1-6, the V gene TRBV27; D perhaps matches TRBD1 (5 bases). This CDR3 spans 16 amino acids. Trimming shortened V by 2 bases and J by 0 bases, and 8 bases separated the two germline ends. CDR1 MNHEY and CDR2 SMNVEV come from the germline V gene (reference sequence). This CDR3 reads CASSLQGSSYNSPLHF. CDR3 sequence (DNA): TGTGCCAGCAGTTTACAGGGAAGCTCCTATAATTCACCCCTCCACTTT.

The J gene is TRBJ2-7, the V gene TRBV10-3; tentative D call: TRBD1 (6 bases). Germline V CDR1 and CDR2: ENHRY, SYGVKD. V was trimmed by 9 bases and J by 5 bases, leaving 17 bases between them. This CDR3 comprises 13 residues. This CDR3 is CAIASGVFDEQYV. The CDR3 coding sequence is TGTGCCATTGCCTCAGGGGTTTTCGACGAGCAGTACGTC.

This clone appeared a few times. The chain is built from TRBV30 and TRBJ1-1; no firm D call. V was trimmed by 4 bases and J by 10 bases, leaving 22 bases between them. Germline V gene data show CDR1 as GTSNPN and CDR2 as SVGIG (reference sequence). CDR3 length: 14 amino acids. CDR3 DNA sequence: TGTGCCTGGACCCCGATGGTCCGGGCGGTTGGAGCTTTCTTT. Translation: CAWTPMVRAVGAFF.

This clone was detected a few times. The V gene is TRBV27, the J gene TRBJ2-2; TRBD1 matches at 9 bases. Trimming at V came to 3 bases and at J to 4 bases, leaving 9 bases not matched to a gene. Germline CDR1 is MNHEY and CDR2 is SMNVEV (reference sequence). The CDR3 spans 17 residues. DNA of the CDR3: TGTGCCAGCAGTTTTGGGACAGGGTTTCGAGGCACCGGGGAGCTGTTTTTT. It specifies CASSFGTGFRGTGELFF.

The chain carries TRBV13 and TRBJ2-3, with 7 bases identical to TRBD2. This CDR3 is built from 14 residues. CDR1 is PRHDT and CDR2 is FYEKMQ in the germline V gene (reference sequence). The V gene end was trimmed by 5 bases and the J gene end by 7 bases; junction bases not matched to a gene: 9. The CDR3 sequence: CASSLGRRVNTQYF. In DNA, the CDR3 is TGTGCCAGCAGCCTCGGGAGGCGAGTAAATACGCAGTATTTT.

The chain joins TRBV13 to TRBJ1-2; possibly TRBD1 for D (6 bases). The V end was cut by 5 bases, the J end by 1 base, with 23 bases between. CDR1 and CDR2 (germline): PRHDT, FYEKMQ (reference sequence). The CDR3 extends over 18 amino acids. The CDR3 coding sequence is TGTGCCAGCAGCCAAACAGGCCGGGCGACAGGCCTTAACTATGGCTACACCTTC. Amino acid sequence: CASSQTGRATGLNYGYTF.

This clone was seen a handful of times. The chain's CDR3 is CASSQSREAFF. The CDR3 DNA is TGTGCCAGCAGCCAATCGAGGGAAGCTTTCTTT. V is TRBV14 and J is TRBJ1-1, with no clear D. CDR1 and CDR2 from the germline V gene are SGHDN and FVKESK. The V gene lost 2 bases and the J gene lost 8 bases, with 6 bases spanning the gap. The CDR3 loop spans 11 amino acids.

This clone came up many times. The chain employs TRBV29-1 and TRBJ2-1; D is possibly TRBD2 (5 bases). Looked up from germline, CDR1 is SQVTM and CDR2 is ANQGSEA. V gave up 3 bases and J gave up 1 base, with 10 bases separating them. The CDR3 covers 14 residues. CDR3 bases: TGCAGCGTTGACGCGGGTTGGTCCTACAATGAGCAGTTCTTC. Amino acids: CSVDAGWSYNEQFF.

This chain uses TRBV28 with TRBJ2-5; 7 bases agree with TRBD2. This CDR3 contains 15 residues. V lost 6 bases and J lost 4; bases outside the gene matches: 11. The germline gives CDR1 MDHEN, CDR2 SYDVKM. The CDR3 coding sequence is TGTGCCAGCAGCCCCTCCCCGGCGGGGGTAGAGACCCAGTACTTC. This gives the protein CASSPSPAGVETQYF.

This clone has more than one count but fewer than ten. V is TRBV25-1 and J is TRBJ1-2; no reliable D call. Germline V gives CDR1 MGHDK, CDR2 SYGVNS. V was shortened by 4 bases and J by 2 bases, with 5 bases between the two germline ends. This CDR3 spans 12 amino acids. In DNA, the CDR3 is TGTGCCAGCAGTGGAGAAAACTATGGCTACACCTTC. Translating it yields CASSGENYGYTF.

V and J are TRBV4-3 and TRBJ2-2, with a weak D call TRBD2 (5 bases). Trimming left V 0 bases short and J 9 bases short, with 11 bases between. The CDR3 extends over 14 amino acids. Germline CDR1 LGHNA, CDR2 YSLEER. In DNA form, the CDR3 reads TGCGCCAGCAGCCAAGAGGGCAGAGGGTGGGAGCTGTTTTTT. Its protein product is CASSQEGRGWELFF.

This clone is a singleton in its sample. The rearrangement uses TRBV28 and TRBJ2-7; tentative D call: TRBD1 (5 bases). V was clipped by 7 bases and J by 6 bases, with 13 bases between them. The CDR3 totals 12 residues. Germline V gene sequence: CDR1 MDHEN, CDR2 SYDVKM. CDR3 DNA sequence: TGTGCCAGCAACCGCAGGGTGGGCGAGCAGTACGTC. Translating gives CASNRRVGEQYV.

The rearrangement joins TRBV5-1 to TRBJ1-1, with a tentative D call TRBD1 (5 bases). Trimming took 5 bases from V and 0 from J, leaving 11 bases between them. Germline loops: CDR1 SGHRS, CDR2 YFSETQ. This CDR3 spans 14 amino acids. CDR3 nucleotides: TGCGCCAGCAGTACGGGACCCTTGAACACTGAAGCTTTCTTT. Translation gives CASSTGPLNTEAFF.

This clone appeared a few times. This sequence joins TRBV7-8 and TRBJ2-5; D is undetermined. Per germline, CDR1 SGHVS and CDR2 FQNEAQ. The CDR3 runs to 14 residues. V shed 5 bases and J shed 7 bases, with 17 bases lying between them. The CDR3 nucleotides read TGTGCCAGCAGCATATCCCCCGGACCGGCGACCCAGTACTTC. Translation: CASSISPGPATQYF.

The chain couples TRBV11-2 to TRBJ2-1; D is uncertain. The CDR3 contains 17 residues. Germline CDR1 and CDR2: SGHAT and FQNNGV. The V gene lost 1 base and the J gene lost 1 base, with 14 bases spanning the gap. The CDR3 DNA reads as TGTGCCAGCAGCTTAGCCCTTTTCGTTGGGTCCTACAATGAGCAGTTCTTC. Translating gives CASSLALFVGSYNEQFF.

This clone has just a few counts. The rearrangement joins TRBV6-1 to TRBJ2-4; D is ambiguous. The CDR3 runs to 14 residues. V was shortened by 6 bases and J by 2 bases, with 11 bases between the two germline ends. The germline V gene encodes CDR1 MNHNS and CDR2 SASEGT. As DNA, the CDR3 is TGTGCCAGCAGCCGTAAGGGCTCCAAAAACATTCAGTACTTC. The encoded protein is CASSRKGSKNIQYF.